The next 2 T cell receptor beta chains were all read from a single sample in a study of blood T cell repertoires in COVID-19. Repertoires were generated with immunoSEQ multiplex PCR, while TCRdb's copy carries only in-frame clones and drops some. Among some 400,000 clones, around 89% were seen once, and the ten largest hold around 1.1%. Material: PBMCs or T cells enriched from blood (not recorded which). The source is a young man who had recovered from COVID-19.

This chain uses TRBV28 with TRBJ2-4, with no clear D. V lost 6 bases and J lost 11, with 17 bases in between. CDR1 is MDHEN and CDR2 is SYDVKM in the germline V gene. This CDR3 contains 13 residues. In DNA, the CDR3 is TGTGCCAGCAGGCTCTTTGGCGCCAGCGTTCAGTACTTC. Its protein is CASRLFGASVQYF.

J is TRBJ1-1 and V is TRBV7-9; TRBD1 is a possible D gene (6 bases). This CDR3 has 14 residues. CDR1 and CDR2 (germline): SEHNR, FQNEAQ (reference sequence). Trimming pared 1 base from V and 3 bases from J, leaving 9 bases between. The CDR3 DNA follows: TGTGCCAGCAGCTTAGGGGACATATACACTGAAGCTTTCTTT. Protein sequence: CASSLGDIYTEAFF.